The 27 T cell receptor beta chains listed next were all sequenced from one sample in a study of PD-1 blockade in classical Hodgkin lymphoma. All patients experienced relapse after autologous stem cell transplantation, and brentuximab vedotin exposure was variable. TCRdb's table, derived via immunoSEQ multiplex PCR, lists solely in-frame clones and lacks some. The sample consists of approximately 13,000 clones, about 93% of them appearing once. The input for sequencing was peripheral blood mononuclear cells (PBMCs), taken at baseline. The receptor source for this set is a human donor with classical Hodgkin lymphoma.

This clone was detected a few times. The J gene is TRBJ1-5, the V gene TRBV19, with TRBD1 as a possible D gene (6 bases). CDR1 and CDR2 (germline): LNHDA, SQIVND (reference sequence). V lost 3 bases to trimming and J lost 3 bases, with 9 bases between them. This CDR3 spans 14 amino acids. CDR3 region: CASSIGQLNQPQHF. In nucleotides, the CDR3 is TGTGCCAGTAGTATCGGACAGCTCAATCAGCCCCAGCATTTT.

V gene TRBV4-2 combines with J gene TRBJ2-5; 10 nucleotides align to TRBD2. The germline gives CDR1 LGHNA, CDR2 YNFKEQ. The CDR3 has 15 residues. V was pared by 3 bases and J by 2 bases, with 3 bases of the junction left unmatched. This chain's CDR3 is CASSQGLARQETQYF. In nucleotides, the CDR3 is TGTGCCAGCAGCCAGGGACTAGCGCGGCAAGAGACCCAGTACTTC.

J is TRBJ1-2 and V is TRBV19; D may be TRBD1 (5 bases). Germline CDR1 is LNHDA and CDR2 is SQIVND (reference sequence). Between the trimmed V and J ends, which lost 3 bases and 4 bases, there was a span of 15 bases. The CDR3 sequence is 15 residues long. CDR3 protein: CASSMRQSYLYGYTF. The CDR3 DNA sequence: TGTGCCAGTAGTATGAGACAGAGTTATCTCTATGGCTACACCTTC. Full variable domain (missing parts from reference TRBV19 and TRBJ1-2): DGGITQSPKYLFRKEGQNVTLSCEQNLNHDAMYWYRQDPGQGLRLIYYSQIVNDFQKGDIAEGYSVSREKKESFPLTVTSAQKNPTAFYLCASSMRQSYLYGYTFGSGTRLTVV.

Only a few counts were recorded for this clone. The chain couples TRBV1 to TRBJ2-7; the table's D gene call, TRBD1, was not cross checked with the DNA. TRBV1 is a pseudogene locus. The CDR3 is 15 residues long. The DNA of the CDR3 is TGCACCAGAACCCCGGACAGGCCTTTATCCTACGAGCAGTACTTC. Its translation is CTRTPDRPLSYEQYF.

The rearrangement uses TRBV30 and TRBJ2-1, with 16 bases aligning to TRBD2. The CDR3 loop spans 17 amino acids. The V gene's germline CDR1 is GTSNPN and CDR2 SVGIG (reference sequence). The V and J ends lost 2 bases and 7 bases, in that order; junction bases with no gene match: 8. CDR3 amino acids: CAWSTGLAGGIRNEQFF. CDR3 bases: TGTGCCTGGAGTACGGGACTAGCGGGGGGGATTCGGAATGAGCAGTTCTTC.

The chain couples TRBV7-9 to TRBJ2-7; TRBD2 aligns across 7 bases. With 5 bases clipped from V and 5 bases from J, the junction kept 9 bases outside the gene matches. In germline, CDR1 is SEHNR, CDR2 FQNEAQ (reference sequence). The CDR3 loop spans 14 amino acids. Here the CDR3 reads CASSPRGGEDEQYF. The CDR3 DNA reads as TGTGCCAGCAGCCCTCGGGGAGGGGAGGACGAGCAGTACTTC.

The chain recombines TRBV7-7 with TRBJ2-5; 13 bases agree with TRBD2. Germline loops: CDR1 SSHAT, CDR2 FNYEAQ (reference sequence). The V gene end was trimmed by 4 bases and the J gene end by 9 bases; junction bases not matched to a gene: 8. There are 15 residues in the CDR3. CDR3 nucleotide sequence: TGTGCCAGCAGCTCCGGGACTAGCGGGGTCACGGCCCAGTACTTC. This gives the protein CASSSGTSGVTAQYF.

CDR3 amino acids: CASRLGSDNQPQHF. CDR3 DNA: TGTGCCAGCCGCCTAGGGTCCGACAATCAGCCCCAGCATTTT. The chain is built from TRBV2 and TRBJ1-5; D is undetermined. Trimming removed 8 bases at V and 3 bases at J, with 14 bases between. Germline loops: CDR1 SNHLY, CDR2 FYNNEI. The CDR3 extends over 14 amino acids.

This CDR3 is CASGTGLSYEQYF. The CDR3 DNA sequence: TGTGCCAGCGGGACAGGACTCTCCTACGAGCAGTACTTC. The V and J genes are TRBV7-9 and TRBJ2-7, with 8 bases lining up with TRBD1. The CDR3 consists of 13 residues. Trimming at V came to 8 bases and at J to 0 bases, leaving 3 bases not matched to a gene. Per the germline V gene, CDR1 is SEHNR and CDR2 is FQNEAQ (reference sequence). The full variable domain, with the rest looked up from reference TRBV7-9 and TRBJ2-7, is DTGVSQNPRHKITKRGQNVTFRCDPISEHNRLYWYRQTLGQGPEFLTYFQNEAQLEKSRLLSDRFSAERPKGSFSTLEIQRTEQGDSAMYLCASGTGLSYEQYFGPGTRLTVT.

This chain joins TRBV30 and TRBJ2-5; 11 bases align to TRBD2. The CDR3 is 14 residues long. V shed 3 bases and J 4 bases; nucleotides not matched to a gene: 4. Germline-derived CDR1 and CDR2 are GTSNPN and SVGIG (reference sequence). Here the CDR3 reads CAWRASGGRETQYF. The CDR3 coding sequence is TGTGCCTGGAGGGCTAGCGGGGGGAGAGAGACCCAGTACTTC. Looking up the rest from reference TRBV30 and TRBJ2-5 gives the full variable domain: SQTIHQWPATLVQPVGSPLSLECTVEGTSNPNLYWYRQAAGRGLQLLFYSVGIGQISSEVPQNLSASRPQDRQFILSSKKLLLSDSGFYLCAWRASGGRETQYFGPGTRLLVL.

The chain recombines TRBV4-2 with TRBJ1-2; the match to TRBD1 covers 7 bases. Germline lookup yields CDR1 LGHNA and CDR2 YNFKEQ. The CDR3 covers 16 residues. J lost 0 bases, V lost 0 bases, and 4 bases had no gene match. CDR3 residues: CASSQDGQEPNYGYTF. For the CDR3, the DNA is TGTGCCAGCAGCCAAGACGGACAGGAACCTAACTATGGCTACACCTTC.

The chain carries TRBV10-2 and TRBJ1-5; the D gene is possibly TRBD1 (6 bases). This CDR3 has 14 amino acids. V lost 5 bases to trimming and J lost 9 bases, with 17 bases between them. Germline V lookup: CDR1 WSHSY, CDR2 SAAADI. The CDR3 here is CASSRGGLAGPQHF. For the CDR3, the DNA is TGCGCCAGCAGTAGAGGGGGTTTGGCGGGGCCCCAGCATTTT.

The chain joins TRBV7-6 to TRBJ2-7, with D possibly being TRBD1 (6 bases). Germline CDR1 SGHVS, CDR2 FNYEAQ. V dropped 5 bases and J dropped 3 bases, with 11 bases sitting between them. This CDR3 is built from 13 residues. In DNA, the CDR3 is TGTGCCAGCAGCCCAACAGGGAGCTACGAGCAGTACTTC. This codes for CASSPTGSYEQYF.

The chain combines TRBV6-1 with TRBJ1-1; D is undetermined. From germline, CDR1 is MNHNS and CDR2 SASEGT. The CDR3 consists of 12 residues. Between the trimmed V and J ends, which lost 10 bases and 0 bases, there was a span of 9 bases. The CDR3: CATQEVNTEAFF. The CDR3 nucleotides are TGTGCCACCCAGGAGGTGAACACTGAAGCTTTCTTT.

The chain uses TRBV5-1 and TRBJ1-5, with TRBD1 identical over 9 bases. CDR1 SGHRS and CDR2 YFSETQ come from the germline V gene. There are 16 residues in the CDR3. The V segment lost 0 bases and the J segment 9 bases; nucleotides outside the gene matches: 10. In nucleotides, the CDR3 is TGCGCCAGCAGCTTGGGGGACAGGGATGTTCAGGGGCCCCAGCATTTT. Protein product: CASSLGDRDVQGPQHF.

CDR3 region: CAWSEWGLRELFF. As DNA, the CDR3 is TGTGCCTGGAGTGAATGGGGGCTCCGGGAGCTGTTTTTT. The rearrangement joins TRBV30 to TRBJ2-2, with D perhaps matching TRBD1 (6 bases). From germline, CDR1 is GTSNPN and CDR2 SVGIG (reference sequence). The CDR3 is made up of 13 amino acids. V gave up 1 base and J gave up 9 bases, with 12 bases separating them. The entire variable domain, with the rest obtained from reference TRBV30 and TRBJ2-2, is as follows: SQTIHQWPATLVQPVGSPLSLECTVEGTSNPNLYWYRQAAGRGLQLLFYSVGIGQISSEVPQNLSASRPQDRQFILSSKKLLLSDSGFYLCAWSEWGLRELFFGEGSRLTVL.

The chain joins TRBV27 to TRBJ2-7, with TRBD1 identical over 9 bases. This CDR3 region has 15 residues. V trimming: 5 bases; J trimming: 6 bases; junction bases outside the gene matches: 11. Germline CDR1 reads MNHEY; CDR2 reads SMNVEV (reference sequence). CDR3 in amino acids: CASSPQAGQGSEQYF. CDR3 in DNA: TGTGCCAGCAGTCCCCAAGCGGGACAGGGATCCGAGCAGTACTTC.

This chain connects TRBV19 to TRBJ2-5; D may be TRBD2 (6 bases). The length of the CDR3 is 15 residues. Per the germline V gene, CDR1 is LNHDA and CDR2 is SQIVND (reference sequence). The V end was cut by 6 bases, the J end by 2 bases, with 16 bases between. CDR3 DNA: TGTGCCAGTAGAAGCTCAGGACTATCTCAAGAGACCCAGTACTTC. The encoded protein is CASRSSGLSQETQYF.

V usage is TRBV4-1 and J usage is TRBJ2-1, with D possibly TRBD1 on 5 matching bases. The CDR3 totals 16 residues. Looked up from germline, CDR1 is MGHRA and CDR2 is YSYEKL. V lost 0 bases and J 2 bases, leaving 11 bases between the germline ends. This chain's CDR3 is CASSQEGVGTYNEQFF. The CDR3 DNA is TGCGCCAGCAGCCAAGAAGGGGTAGGGACCTACAATGAGCAGTTCTTC.

The chain joins TRBV29-1 to TRBJ2-3; possibly TRBD2 for D (7 bases). This CDR3 is built from 14 residues. Germline V lookup: CDR1 SQVTM, CDR2 ANQGSEA. The V end was cut by 6 bases, the J end by 2 bases, with 15 bases between. The DNA of the CDR3 is TGCAGCGTGAAGGGGGGGTACTACACAGATACGCAGTATTTT. Encoded protein: CSVKGGYYTDTQYF.

This clone has only one observation. V usage is TRBV19 and J usage is TRBJ1-2; unclear D gene. Trimming stripped 2 bases from V and 2 bases from J, with 3 bases between. CDR3 length: 12 amino acids. Germline CDR1 is LNHDA and CDR2 is SQIVND (reference sequence). The CDR3 spells CASSILNYGYTF. In DNA form, the CDR3 reads TGTGCCAGTAGTATATTAAACTATGGCTACACCTTC. The full variable domain, in which reference TRBV19 and TRBJ1-2 provide the parts outside the CDR3, is DGGITQSPKYLFRKEGQNVTLSCEQNLNHDAMYWYRQDPGQGLRLIYYSQIVNDFQKGDIAEGYSVSREKKESFPLTVTSAQKNPTAFYLCASSILNYGYTFGSGTRLTVV.

This chain connects TRBV6-1 to TRBJ2-7; D gene uncertain. The V end lost 8 bases, the J end lost 2 bases, and 10 bases lay between the germline ends. This CDR3 comprises 12 residues. Germline CDR1 and CDR2: MNHNS and SASEGT. CDR3 sequence (DNA): TGTGCCAGCCGGGTTCCCACCTACGAGCAGTACTTC. This codes for CASRVPTYEQYF.

This chain connects TRBV11-2 to TRBJ2-2; D gene ambiguous. The V gene's germline CDR1 is SGHAT and CDR2 FQNNGV. V was trimmed by 2 bases and J by 2 bases, leaving 6 bases between them. The CDR3 length is 14 residues. CDR3 protein: CASSLLLNTGELFF. The CDR3 DNA reads TGTGCCAGCAGCTTACTCCTCAACACCGGGGAGCTGTTTTTT.

This clone was counted only a few times. The V call is TRBV18, the J call TRBJ1-2, with TRBD1 identical over 8 bases. V shed 2 bases, J shed 8 bases, and the junction held 4 bases outside the gene matches. This CDR3 is 13 amino acids long. Germline CDR1 KGHSH, CDR2 LQKENI. For the CDR3, the DNA is TGTGCCAGCTCACCAGCACAGGGGGAAGGCTACACCTTC. Translated: CASSPAQGEGYTF.

This clone was recorded only once. V is TRBV27 and J is TRBJ1-1; D is undetermined. This CDR3 spans 10 amino acids. CDR1 MNHEY and CDR2 SMNVEV come from the germline V gene (reference sequence). Trimming took off 8 bases at V and 5 bases at J, with 6 bases between the two ends. Here the CDR3 reads CASRGTEAFF. In DNA form, the CDR3 reads TGTGCCAGCCGAGGGACTGAAGCTTTCTTT.

This clone was counted a few times. The rearrangement links TRBV5-5 to TRBJ2-5; no clear D gene. The CDR3 length is 13 residues. Germline CDR1 is SGHKS and CDR2 is YYEKEE (reference sequence). Between the trimmed V and J ends, which lost 0 bases and 6 bases, there was a span of 9 bases. The CDR3 reads CASSLAQEQTQYF. The CDR3 coding sequence is TGTGCCAGCAGCTTGGCCCAGGAGCAGACCCAGTACTTC.

This clone was observed once. The chain links TRBV30 to TRBJ1-6, with 10 bases lining up with TRBD1. CDR3 length equals 14 residues. Germline CDR1 reads GTSNPN; CDR2 reads SVGIG (reference sequence). Trimming removed 0 bases from V and 15 bases from J; junction bases left unmatched: 8. CDR3 sequence: CAWSVLGTGAHLHF. The CDR3 nucleotides are TGTGCCTGGAGTGTATTAGGGACAGGGGCTCACCTCCACTTT. Supplemented by reference TRBV30 and TRBJ1-6, the full variable domain reads SQTIHQWPATLVQPVGSPLSLECTVEGTSNPNLYWYRQAAGRGLQLLFYSVGIGQISSEVPQNLSASRPQDRQFILSSKKLLLSDSGFYLCAWSVLGTGAHLHFGNGTRLTVT.